What follows are 29 T cell receptor beta chains derived from one specimen sequenced in a study of blood T cells in healthy people across ages. Primed by a sample-barcoded 5' primer and a J-beta primer mix, a second PCR proceeded for about 7 to 11 cycles. Via MiXCR, TCRdb re-called the 5' RACE reads, giving one row per CDR3 protein. This sample has about 730,000 distinct CDR3 sequences, with approximately 39% found just once. The material sequenced was blood. These receptors all come from a woman aged 55-69 years in good health.

Comment on this clonotype: Being one base from a much bigger clone, this may be a read error. V and J are TRBV29-1 and TRBJ2-1, with a tentative D call TRBD2 (6 bases). V dropped 7 bases and J dropped 2 bases, with 24 bases sitting between them. The CDR3 loop spans 17 amino acids. The germline CDR1 and CDR2 sequences are SQVTM and ANQGSEA. In nucleotides, the CDR3 is TGCAGCGCTCAAACCCAATCGGGCGGGGTACCCTACAATGAGCAGTTCTTC. It translates to CSAQTQSGGVPYNEQFF.

Turning to this clonotype: A much larger clone lies one base from this, so it may be a read error. The DNA of the CDR3 is TGTGCCAGCAGCCCCCTAGGCTACGAGCGGTACTTC. Protein: CASSPLGYERYF. This chain uses TRBV7-2 with TRBJ2-4; D gene ambiguous. Germline V gene lookup returns CDR1 SGHTA and CDR2 FQGNSA. The CDR3 covers 12 residues. Trimming cost V 5 bases and J 15 bases, with 17 bases left between them.

There are a few counts of this clonotype. The chain is built from TRBV15 and TRBJ2-6, with unresolved D. CDR1 and CDR2 from the germline V gene are LNHNV and YYDKDF (reference sequence). The CDR3 covers 15 residues. V gave up 8 bases and J gave up 0 bases, with 11 bases separating them. For the CDR3, the DNA is TGTGCCACCGAACCTCACCCCTCTGGGGCCAACGTCCTGACTTTC. Protein: CATEPHPSGANVLTF.

The sample holds a few counts of this clonotype. The CDR3 protein is CASSVFHQETQYF. The CDR3 nucleotides read TGTGCCAGCAGCGTATTCCACCAAGAGACCCAGTACTTC. The chain has TRBV7-8 and TRBJ2-5, with D uncertain. The germline V and J ends were trimmed by 5 bases and 0 bases, with 7 bases remaining between them. The length of the CDR3 is 13 residues. Per the germline V gene, CDR1 is SGHVS and CDR2 is FQNEAQ.

This chain links TRBV20-1 with TRBJ2-1, with a weak D call TRBD2 (6 bases). CDR1 is DFQATT, CDR2 SNEGSKA, per germline (reference sequence). This CDR3 contains 13 residues. The DNA of the CDR3 is TGCAGCGCCGACATCGTTCCGGGGAGGACCCAGTTCTTC. Translating it yields CSADIVPGRTQFF.

This clonotype was counted a few times. This chain joins TRBV20-1 and TRBJ2-5, with D possibly being TRBD2 (6 bases). The CDR3 spans 13 residues. Germline CDR1 DFQATT, CDR2 SNEGSKA (reference sequence). V gave up 3 bases and J gave up 5 bases, with 13 bases separating them. Here the CDR3 DNA reads TGCAGTGCTAGGCGGGGACGGGGGGAGACCCAGTACTTC. Translated: CSARRGRGETQYF.

This clonotype was seen a handful of times. The V and J genes are TRBV7-9 and TRBJ2-1; the D is unclear. The CDR3 loop spans 10 amino acids. The V gene's germline CDR1 is SEHNR and CDR2 FQNEAQ (reference sequence). Trimming shortened V by 1 base and J by 12 bases, and 4 bases separated the two germline ends. The CDR3 coding sequence is TGTGCCAGCAGCTTAGGGGGGCAGTTCTTC. Protein: CASSLGGQFF. Drawing the rest from reference TRBV7-9 and TRBJ2-1, the complete variable domain is DTGVSQNPRHKITKRGQNVTFRCDPISEHNRLYWYRQTLGQGPEFLTYFQNEAQLEKSRLLSDRFSAERPKGSFSTLEIQRTEQGDSAMYLCASSLGGQFFGPGTRLTVL.

The chain employs TRBV5-1 and TRBJ2-4, with D possibly being TRBD2 (6 bases). Germline V gives CDR1 SGHRS, CDR2 YFSETQ. The CDR3 is made up of 15 amino acids. Trimming pared 6 bases from V and 13 bases from J, leaving 26 bases between. CDR3 coding DNA: TGCGCCAGCACCAAAGCGCAGTTGTCAACGGGGGAGCAGTACTTC. Amino acids: CASTKAQLSTGEQYF.

This clonotype was seen more than once but under ten times. The chain uses TRBV6-5 and TRBJ2-1, with D possibly TRBD2 on 6 matching bases. Germline CDR1 MNHEY, CDR2 SVGAGI. Trimming took off 0 bases at V and 9 bases at J, with 18 bases between the two ends. The CDR3 totals 16 residues. The CDR3 loop reads CASSYSAPGPGGEQFF. CDR3 sequence (DNA): TGTGCCAGCAGTTACTCAGCACCGGGGCCCGGGGGTGAGCAGTTCTTC.

On this clonotype: Its ends do not fully match the called genes, so a read error is possible. The genes are TRBV15 and TRBJ1-2; 9 bases fit TRBD1. From germline, CDR1 is LNHNV and CDR2 YYDKDF (reference sequence). The CDR3 totals 16 residues. The CDR3 bases are TGTGCCACCGGCAGAGATACGGGGACAGGGTATCAGGGCTACACCTTC. The encoded protein is CATGRDTGTGYQGYTF.

The chain joins TRBV6-5 to TRBJ2-1; either TRBD1 or TRBD2 may fit D (5 bases each). Germline V CDR1 and CDR2: MNHEY, SVGAGI. V was cut by 6 bases and J by 4 bases, with 10 bases left in between. This CDR3 comprises 13 residues. CDR3 sequence: CASRLGRYNEQFF. CDR3 nucleotide sequence: TGTGCCAGCAGACTGGGACGTTACAATGAGCAGTTCTTC.

In its sample, this clonotype was seen a few times. The chain uses TRBV7-2 and TRBJ1-5, with unresolved D. The germline gives CDR1 SGHTA, CDR2 FQGNSA. The V gene lost 3 bases and the J gene lost 6 bases, with 12 bases spanning the gap. This CDR3 comprises 14 residues. The CDR3 DNA reads TGTGCCAGCAGCTTCGGTAGGGTAGGTCAGCCCCAGCATTTT. Residues: CASSFGRVGQPQHF.

This clonotype was seen a single time. V and J are TRBV28 and TRBJ2-1, with D perhaps TRBD2 (6 bases). CDR1 is MDHEN and CDR2 is SYDVKM in the germline V gene. This CDR3 is 17 amino acids long. The germline V and J ends were trimmed by 4 bases and 0 bases, with 16 bases remaining between them. As DNA, the CDR3 is TGTGCCAGCAGTTCCGACCGCCCTAGCGTCTCCTACAATGAGCAGTTCTTC. Translating it yields CASSSDRPSVSYNEQFF.

This clonotype was seen at least ten times. The chain is built from TRBV6-5 and TRBJ2-1; 12 nucleotides match TRBD2. V lost 5 bases, J lost 4 bases, and 3 bases stayed unmatched. The CDR3 is 15 residues long. CDR1 and CDR2 from the germline V gene are MNHEY and SVGAGI. In DNA, the CDR3 is TGTGCCAGCAGTGAAACTAGCGGGAGGTACAATGAGCAGTTCTTC. Its translation: CASSETSGRYNEQFF.

The chain joins TRBV12-3 or TRBV12-4 to TRBJ1-2; 7 bases match TRBD1. V was clipped by 5 bases and J by 4 bases; unmatched bases: 10. CDR3 length: 15 amino acids. The CDR3, as DNA: TGTGCCAGCAGTCTAGGGACAGCCGGAGCCTATGGCTACACCTTC. Translated: CASSLGTAGAYGYTF.

This chain connects TRBV6-2 or TRBV6-3 to TRBJ2-1; D not certain. V lost 5 bases and J lost 5, with 19 bases in between. Germline lookup yields CDR1 MNHEY and CDR2 SVGEGT. The CDR3 contains 16 residues. Written as DNA, the CDR3 is TGTGCCAGCAGTCTCGGTCCTTCCAACTCAAACAATGAGCAGTTCTTC. It codes for CASSLGPSNSNNEQFF.

This clonotype was seen a handful of times. The chain joins TRBV9 to TRBJ1-4, with D uncertain. Germline V lookup: CDR1 SGDLS, CDR2 YYNGEE. Trimming took off 0 bases at V and 8 bases at J, with 17 bases between the two ends. The CDR3 has 16 amino acids. This CDR3 is CASSVGAGFEGEKLFF. The CDR3 DNA reads TGTGCCAGCAGCGTAGGGGCGGGCTTCGAAGGGGAAAAACTGTTTTTT.

The genes are TRBV3-1 and TRBJ1-6, with 12 bases lining up with TRBD1. J gave up 7 bases and V 4 bases, and 5 bases lay outside the gene matches. The CDR3 extends over 16 amino acids. CDR1 and CDR2 (germline): LGHDT, YNNKEL (reference sequence). The CDR3 DNA reads TGTGCCAGCAGCCCGGGACAGGGGGCGAAGAATTCACCCCTCCACTTT. This gives the protein CASSPGQGAKNSPLHF. The variable domain in full, completed from reference TRBV3-1 and TRBJ1-6, reads DTAVSQTPKYLVTQMGNDKSIKCEQNLGHDTMYWYKQDSKKFLKIMFSYNNKELIINETVPNRFSPKSPDKAHLNLHINSLELGDSAVYFCASSPGQGAKNSPLHFGNGTRLTVT.

The chain is built from TRBV20-1 and TRBJ1-5; unclear D gene. This CDR3 comprises 16 residues. Germline V lookup: CDR1 DFQATT, CDR2 SNEGSKA (reference sequence). V lost 2 bases, J lost 7 bases, and 21 bases lay in between. The CDR3 sequence: CSARSDSREGRQPQHF. CDR3 sequence (DNA): TGCAGTGCTAGATCAGATTCGAGGGAGGGCCGACAGCCCCAGCATTTT.

This clonotype was counted only a few times. The chain employs TRBV7-9 and TRBJ2-3; D gene uncertain. Deletions cut 6 bases from V and 5 bases from J, with 9 bases between. Germline-derived CDR1 and CDR2 are SEHNR and FQNEAQ (reference sequence). CDR3 length equals 12 residues. CDR3 nucleotide sequence: TGTGCCAGCAGTTCCAGGTTAGATACGCAGTATTTT. Its protein is CASSSRLDTQYF.

The V call is TRBV20-1, the J call TRBJ2-1; no firm D call. The CDR3 has 14 residues. Looked up from germline, CDR1 is DFQATT and CDR2 is SNEGSKA (reference sequence). The V gene lost 3 bases and the J gene lost 2 bases, with 11 bases spanning the gap. CDR3 protein: CSASTTLTYNEQFF. The CDR3 coding sequence is TGCAGTGCTAGCACCACTCTTACCTACAATGAGCAGTTCTTC.

This clonotype has more than one count but fewer than ten. An end of the junction does not agree with germline; a read error may underlie this. V gene TRBV5-1 combines with J gene TRBJ2-1, with TRBD2 matching over 9 bases. The CDR3 length is 18 residues. Germline CDR1 reads SGHRS; CDR2 reads YFSETQ. Here the CDR3 reads CDSSFSAAGGGSYNEQFF. CDR3 DNA sequence: TGCGACAGCAGCTTTTCAGCCGCGGGAGGGGGCTCCTACAATGAGCAGTTCTTC.

This clonotype came up a few times. The V and J genes are TRBV18 and TRBJ1-2; 10 bases line up with TRBD1. J gave up 9 bases and V 4 bases, and 8 bases lay outside the gene matches. CDR1 is KGHSH and CDR2 is LQKENI in the germline V gene. The CDR3 consists of 14 residues. The CDR3 nucleotides read TGTGCCAGCTCACGGGACAGGGGCATCCCTCGCTACACCTTC. This encodes CASSRDRGIPRYTF.

The V gene is TRBV11-2, the J gene TRBJ2-5, with D unresolved. CDR3 length: 18 amino acids. V was shortened by 1 base and J by 1 base, with 19 bases between the two germline ends. Germline values: CDR1 SGHAT, CDR2 FQNNGV. The CDR3 region is CASSLGRLEWRFQETQYF. In nucleotides, the CDR3 is TGTGCCAGCAGCTTAGGTCGGCTAGAGTGGCGGTTCCAAGAGACCCAGTACTTC.

At least ten counts were recorded for this clonotype. The gene calls are TRBV20-1 and TRBJ2-1, with 8 bases fitting TRBD2. Germline values: CDR1 DFQATT, CDR2 SNEGSKA (reference sequence). The CDR3 is made up of 12 amino acids. Unmatched junction bases numbered 4, after V lost 3 bases and J lost 9 bases. The chain's CDR3 is CSASTGRGEQFF. In DNA form, the CDR3 reads TGCAGTGCTAGTACCGGGAGGGGTGAGCAGTTCTTC.

The chain has TRBV20-1 and TRBJ2-1, with a tentative D call TRBD1 (6 bases). Trimming pared 0 bases from V and 6 bases from J, leaving 12 bases between. From germline, CDR1 is DFQATT and CDR2 SNEGSKA (reference sequence). The CDR3 contains 14 residues. For the CDR3, the DNA is TGCAGTGCTAGAGATTCCGGGACATTCAATGAGCAGTTCTTC. Translation gives CSARDSGTFNEQFF.

The rearrangement uses TRBV6-1 and TRBJ2-7, with 11 bases lining up with TRBD1. J gave up 4 bases and V 8 bases, and 7 bases lay outside the gene matches. This CDR3 region has 14 residues. Germline loops: CDR1 MNHNS, CDR2 SASEGT. CDR3 residues: CASGWTGGSYEQYF. DNA of the CDR3: TGTGCCAGCGGTTGGACAGGGGGCTCGTACGAGCAGTACTTC.

This rearrangement joins TRBV4-3 to TRBJ2-1, with 12 bases matching TRBD1. In germline, CDR1 is LGHNA, CDR2 YSLEER. The junction had 19 bases not matched to a gene; V was cut back by 1 base and J by 3 bases. The CDR3 is 22 residues long. The DNA for the CDR3 is TGCGCCAGCAGCCAAGTGGGACAGGGGGCCTCCTGGGGGGGCGGGAACTACAATGAGCAGTTCTTC. It specifies CASSQVGQGASWGGGNYNEQFF.

A remark on this clonotype: At one end, the junction sequence differs from germline, possibly due to a read error. This chain links TRBV29-1 with TRBJ2-1; D possibly corresponds to TRBD1 (6 bases). CDR1 is SQVTM, CDR2 ANQGSEA, per germline. This CDR3 has 10 residues. The CDR3 sequence is CGVETGSQFF. Written as DNA, the CDR3 is TGCGGCGTCGAGACAGGCTCCCAGTTCTTC.